The 14 T cell receptor beta chains below come from one sample, sequenced in a study of blood T cell repertoires in COVID-19. Sequencing was performed with immunoSEQ multiplex PCR; in TCRdb, only in-frame clones are kept and a portion is missing. The data hold a few hundred thousand clones, with around 90% observed a single time. The sequenced sample consisted of PBMCs or T cells enriched from blood (not recorded which). These receptor sequences come from a woman in her late teens or twenties who had recovered from COVID-19.

V usage is TRBV5-1 and J usage is TRBJ1-1, with TRBD1 identical over 10 bases. The V and J ends lost 4 bases and 0 bases, in that order; junction bases with no gene match: 6. The germline gives CDR1 SGHRS, CDR2 YFSETQ. This CDR3 is 16 amino acids long. The CDR3 sequence is CASSPRTGGLNTEAFF. The DNA of the CDR3 is TGCGCCAGCAGCCCGAGGACAGGGGGGTTGAACACTGAAGCTTTCTTT.

The chain recombines TRBV9 with TRBJ2-1; no reliable D call. The germline CDR1 and CDR2 sequences are SGDLS and YYNGEE. The CDR3 runs 17 residues. Trimming pared 3 bases from V and 1 base from J, leaving 17 bases between. This CDR3 reads CASSALPSPESYNEQFF. The CDR3, as DNA: TGTGCCAGCAGCGCCCTACCAAGCCCCGAATCCTACAATGAGCAGTTCTTC.

V gene TRBV5-6 combines with J gene TRBJ1-2, with 7 bases identical to TRBD1. Per the germline V gene, CDR1 is SGHDT and CDR2 is YYEEEE. The ends lost 4 bases at V and 5 bases at J; junction bases unmatched: 11. This CDR3 region has 15 residues. The CDR3 region is CASSDTGQTFYGYTF. The CDR3 bases are TGTGCCAGCAGCGATACGGGACAGACATTTTATGGCTACACCTTC. The complete variable domain, with remaining parts taken from reference TRBV5-6 and TRBJ1-2, reads DAGVTQSPTHLIKTRGQQVTLRCSPKSGHDTVSWYQQALGQGPQFIFQYYEEEERQRGNFPDRFSGHQFPNYSSELNVNALLLGDSALYLCASSDTGQTFYGYTFGSGTRLTVV.

V usage is TRBV2 and J usage is TRBJ1-2; D is undetermined. Germline V gives CDR1 SNHLY, CDR2 FYNNEI. Trimming left V 8 bases short and J 7 bases short, with 17 bases between. CDR3 size: 13 residues. CDR3: CASLSPRAGGYTF. The DNA for the CDR3 is TGTGCCAGCCTTTCCCCCCGGGCGGGTGGCTACACCTTC. Based on the CDR3 plus reference TRBV2 and TRBJ1-2, the full variable domain is EPEVTQTPSHQVTQMGQEVILRCVPISNHLYFYWYRQILGQKVEFLVSFYNNEISEKSEIFDDQFSVERPDGSNFTLKIRSTKLEDSAMYFCASLSPRAGGYTFGSGTRLTVV.

The genes are TRBV6-6 and TRBJ1-5; the D gene is possibly TRBD1 (5 bases). Trimming took off 5 bases at V and 2 bases at J, with 16 bases between the two ends. The germline V gene has CDR1 MNHNY and CDR2 SVGAGI (reference sequence). There are 16 residues in the CDR3. The CDR3 reads CASSSKGATGNQPQHF. The CDR3 nucleotides read TGTGCCAGCAGTAGCAAAGGGGCGACGGGCAATCAGCCCCAGCATTTT.

This clone was recorded only once. This chain uses TRBV7-2 with TRBJ2-1; 8 bases map to TRBD2. The CDR3 sequence is 17 residues long. With 3 bases clipped from V and 5 bases from J, the junction kept 12 bases outside the gene matches. From germline, CDR1 is SGHTA and CDR2 FQGNSA. The DNA of the CDR3 is TGTGCCAGCAGCTTCCGTCCGAGGCGGGGGGTCCACAATGAGCAGTTCTTC. Amino acid sequence: CASSFRPRRGVHNEQFF. The full variable domain, completed using reference TRBV7-2 and TRBJ2-1, is GAGVSQSPSNKVTEKGKDVELRCDPISGHTALYWYRQSLGQGLEFLIYFQGNSAPDKSGLPSDRFSAERTGGSVSTLTIQRTQQEDSAVYLCASSFRPRRGVHNEQFFGPGTRLTVL.

The rearrangement uses TRBV11-2 and TRBJ2-5; 9 nucleotides line up with TRBD1. Germline lookup yields CDR1 SGHAT and CDR2 FQNNGV. This CDR3 is 15 amino acids long. Trimming removed 4 bases from V and 4 bases from J; junction bases left unmatched: 7. CDR3 nucleotide sequence: TGTGCCAGCAGCTCCGGGACAGGGAGAGGAGAGACCCAGTACTTC. Translated, it gives CASSSGTGRGETQYF. The variable domain in full, with the rest retrieved from reference TRBV11-2 and TRBJ2-5, is EAGVAQSPRYKIIEKRQSVAFWCNPISGHATLYWYQQILGQGPKLLIQFQNNGVVDDSQLPKDRFSAERLKGVDSTLKIQPAKLEDSAVYLCASSSGTGRGETQYFGPGTRLLVL.

The genes are TRBV28 and TRBJ1-5; 8 bases fit TRBD1. The CDR3 sequence is 15 residues long. Trimming took 7 bases from V and 4 from J; bases not matched to a gene: 9. Germline V gives CDR1 MDHEN, CDR2 SYDVKM. CDR3 coding DNA: TGTGCCAGCATTCCACAGGGGGAAGGTAATCAGCCCCAGCATTTT. It encodes CASIPQGEGNQPQHF. Looking up the rest from reference TRBV28 and TRBJ1-5 gives the full variable domain: DVKVTQSSRYLVKRTGEKVFLECVQDMDHENMFWYRQDPGLGLRLIYFSYDVKMKEKGDIPEGYSVSREKKERFSLILESASTNQTSMYLCASIPQGEGNQPQHFGDGTRLSIL.

This chain uses TRBV2 with TRBJ1-3; D is perhaps TRBD1 (5 bases). Germline CDR1 reads SNHLY; CDR2 reads FYNNEI. V lost 6 bases, J lost 2 bases, and 14 bases lay in between. The CDR3 contains 15 residues. CDR3 bases: TGTGCCAGCAGGCATGACAGTTCAACTGGAAACACCATATATTTT. It codes for CASRHDSSTGNTIYF.

This clone was detected only a few times. The chain carries TRBV19 and TRBJ2-4; TRBD1 might be the D (6 bases). V lost 3 bases and J lost 7, with 19 bases in between. Germline-derived CDR1 and CDR2 are LNHDA and SQIVND (reference sequence). The CDR3 contains 16 residues. The CDR3 DNA reads TGTGCCAGTAGTATGGGTCGGGACACTAATCGGAACATTCAGTACTTC. Translating gives CASSMGRDTNRNIQYF. The full variable domain, in which reference TRBV19 and TRBJ2-4 provide the parts outside the CDR3, is DGGITQSPKYLFRKEGQNVTLSCEQNLNHDAMYWYRQDPGQGLRLIYYSQIVNDFQKGDIAEGYSVSREKKESFPLTVTSAQKNPTAFYLCASSMGRDTNRNIQYFGAGTRLSVL.

The rearrangement uses TRBV5-1 and TRBJ2-5, with D perhaps matching TRBD1 (5 bases). V lost 0 bases and J lost 2, with 14 bases in between. CDR1 is SGHRS, CDR2 YFSETQ, per germline. CDR3 size: 16 residues. The CDR3 protein is CASSLAGLTVQETQYF. CDR3 coding DNA: TGCGCCAGCAGCTTGGCCGGATTGACAGTTCAAGAGACCCAGTACTTC.

The chain has TRBV30 and TRBJ1-2, with D hard to call. The CDR3 is made up of 13 amino acids. Trimming left V 2 bases short and J 9 bases short, with 16 bases between. CDR1 GTSNPN and CDR2 SVGIG come from the germline V gene (reference sequence). The CDR3 protein is CAWSPPFTLSYTF. As DNA, the CDR3 is TGTGCCTGGAGTCCGCCTTTCACTTTGAGCTACACCTTC.

This clone was observed a few times. The chain has TRBV3-1 (or the pseudogene TRBV3-2) and TRBJ2-3; the D is unclear. V lost 1 base and J lost 0, with 11 bases in between. The CDR3 totals 16 residues. Germline CDR1 LGHDT, CDR2 YNNKEL (reference sequence). CDR3: CASSQVAEPSTDTQYF. CDR3 DNA: TGTGCCAGCAGCCAAGTCGCGGAGCCTAGCACAGATACGCAGTATTTT.

This rearrangement joins TRBV28 to TRBJ2-7; possibly TRBD1 for D (5 bases). The CDR3 runs 14 residues. Looked up from germline, CDR1 is MDHEN and CDR2 is SYDVKM. V shed 0 bases and J shed 3 bases, with 9 bases lying between them. CDR3 in DNA: TGTGCCAGCAGTTTATGGTCAGGGAACTACGAGCAGTACTTC. This sequence encodes CASSLWSGNYEQYF.